This T cell receptor (beta chain) was captured by sequencing in a study of cytomegalovirus exposure and HLA in healthy donors. It was with 60 Vbeta and 13 Jbeta primers that the PCR ran. This table comes from immunoSEQ multiplex PCR, and its TCRdb copy is limited to in-frame clones, with some not included. Its clone listing holds some 30,000 clones. For this clone: The antigen is not known.

This CDR3 is 13 amino acids long. Germline assignment: CDR1 MGHRA and CDR2 YSYEKL. The V end lost 5 bases, the J end lost 7 bases, and 11 bases lay between the germline ends. Study results and limitations: One cluster of highly shared sequence variants probably arose as a sequencing artifact. HLA alleles showed associations with some 17,000 TCR beta sequences in a later analysis, at a 0.05 false discovery rate.

The specimen was PBMCs. The J gene is TRBJ1-4, the V gene TRBV4-1; weak D call: TRBD1 (5 bases). The TCR originated in a middle-aged woman in good health and CMV-seropositive. The DNA for the CDR3 is TGCGCCAGCAGCTCCTTGACAGTTGAAAAACTGTTTTTT. It encodes CASSSLTVEKLFF.